These T cell receptor beta chains were read from a single sample in a study of T cells in Graves' hyperthyroidism and ophthalmopathy. TCRdb re-analysed the multiplex PCR reads in MiXCR, keeping a single row per CDR3 protein. The table lists about 280,000 distinct CDR3 sequences, less than 30% of them singletons. Sequences were obtained from blood. These receptors all come from a man aged 40-49 years with Graves' hyperthyroidism that later progressed to Graves' ophthalmopathy. Both conserved end residues are part of each CDR3. D genes are given only for firm matches. Only part of the rows carry a size: once, few, many, or a class if the clone is expanded.

>TRBV12-3/TRBV12-4|TRBJ2-2|-|-
CASSADYRDEGTGELFF
TGTGCCAGCAGTGCGGACTACAGGGATGAAGGCACCGGGGAGCTGTTTTTT
>TRBV30|TRBJ1-5|many|TRBD1
CACGTGGDQPQHF
TGTGCCTGTGGGACAGGGGGTGACCAGCCCCAGCATTTT
>TRBV11-2|TRBJ2-7|many|TRBD1
CASSFARDRGYEQYF
TGTGCCAGCAGCTTCGCCCGGGACAGGGGCTACGAGCAGTACTTC
>TRBV15|TRBJ2-4|many|-
CATSRVSDPAKNIQYF
TGTGCCACCAGCAGAGTTTCGGACCCAGCCAAAAACATTCAGTACTTC
>TRBV11-2|TRBJ1-5|many|-
CASSWGLDSNQPQHF
TGTGCCAGCAGCTGGGGGTTAGATAGCAATCAGCCCCAGCATTTT
>TRBV28|TRBJ2-5|many|TRBD1
CASSIPSTGGKETQYF
TGTGCCAGCAGTATCCCCTCGACAGGGGGGAAAGAGACCCAGTACTTC
>TRBV15|TRBJ2-5|many|-
CATSSEGPGKETQYF
TGTGCCACCAGCTCGGAGGGACCGGGAAAAGAGACCCAGTACTTC
>TRBV15|TRBJ2-7|many|-
CATSRDRIRGFVQYF
TGTGCCACCAGCAGAGACCGTATCCGGGGATTCGTGCAGTACTTC
>TRBV5-5|TRBJ1-5|-|-
CASSLGGAGPQHF
TGTGCCAGCAGCTTGGGGGGGGCGGGGCCCCAGCATTTT
>TRBV6-2/TRBV6-3|TRBJ2-7|many|TRBD2
CASTGAAAGIYEQYF
TGTGCCAGCACTGGGGCGGCAGCGGGGATCTACGAGCAGTACTTC
>TRBV7-9|TRBJ1-2|many|-
CASSPRGGYTF
TGTGCCAGCAGCCCCAGAGGAGGCTACACCTTC